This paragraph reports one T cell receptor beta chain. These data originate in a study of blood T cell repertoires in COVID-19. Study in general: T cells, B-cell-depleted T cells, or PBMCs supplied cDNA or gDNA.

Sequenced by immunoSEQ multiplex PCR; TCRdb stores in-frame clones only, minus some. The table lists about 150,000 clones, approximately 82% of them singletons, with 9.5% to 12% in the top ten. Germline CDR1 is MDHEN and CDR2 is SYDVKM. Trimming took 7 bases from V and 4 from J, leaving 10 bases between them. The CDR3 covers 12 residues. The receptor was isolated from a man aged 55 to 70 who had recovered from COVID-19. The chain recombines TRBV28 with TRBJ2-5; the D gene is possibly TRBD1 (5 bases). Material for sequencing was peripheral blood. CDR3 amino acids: CASKGLSETQYF. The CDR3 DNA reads TGTGCCAGCAAGGGGTTGTCAGAGACCCAGTACTTC.